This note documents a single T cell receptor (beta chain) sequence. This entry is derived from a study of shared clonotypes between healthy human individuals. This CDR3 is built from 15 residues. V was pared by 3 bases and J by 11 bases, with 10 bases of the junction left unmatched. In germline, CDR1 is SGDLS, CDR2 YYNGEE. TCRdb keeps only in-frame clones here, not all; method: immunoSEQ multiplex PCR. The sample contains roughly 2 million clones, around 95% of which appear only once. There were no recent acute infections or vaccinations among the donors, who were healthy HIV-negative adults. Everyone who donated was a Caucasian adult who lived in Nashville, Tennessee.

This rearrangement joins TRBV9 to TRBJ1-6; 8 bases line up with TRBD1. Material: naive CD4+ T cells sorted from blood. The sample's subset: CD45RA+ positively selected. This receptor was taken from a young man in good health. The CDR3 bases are TGTGCCAGCAGCGGCTTGGACAGGGATGGCACACCCCTCCACTTT. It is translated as CASSGLDRDGTPLHF.